Listed below are T cell receptor beta chains from one sample, sequenced in a study of blood T cell repertoires in COVID-19. Produced via immunoSEQ multiplex PCR; TCRdb's table is partial and in-frame only. The sample holds 17,000 or so clones, more than 75% seen once. Sample: peripheral blood. Source of these receptors: a man in his 60s with active or convalescent COVID-19. The CDR3 runs from the conserved cysteine through the conserved F or W. D genes are given only for firm matches. Rows give clone size only sometimes, using once, few, many, or a class for an expanded clone.

TRBJ2-7	.	TRBV7-2	few	TGTGCCAGCACCCTATTACAGGGGGGGTGGTACGAGCAGTACTTC	CASTLLQGGWYEQYF
TRBJ1-2	.	TRBV2	.	TGTGCCACCACGGGAACAGGGACAAGCTACACCTTC	CATTGTGTSYTF
TRBJ2-1	.	TRBV9	few	TGTGCCAGCAGCGTAGAGGAGATAGCGGACAATGAGCAGTTCTTC	CASSVEEIADNEQFF
TRBJ1-3	TRBD1	TRBV18	.	TGTGCCAGCTCATCCCCGGACAGGGGCCCTGGAAACACCATATATTTT	CASSSPDRGPGNTIYF
TRBJ2-5	TRBD2	TRBV19	.	TGTGCCAGTAGTCCACCCCGAGGTAGCGGGGGAGAGACCCAGTACTTC	CASSPPRGSGGETQYF
TRBJ1-5	.	TRBV5-1	few	TGCGCCAGCAGTGAGGGAAATAGCAATCAGCCCCAGCATTTT	CASSEGNSNQPQHF
TRBJ1-2	TRBD1	TRBV19	once	TGTGCCAGCCGGTTGGGAACAGGGGGCAACTATGGCTACACCTTC	CASRLGTGGNYGYTF
TRBJ1-2	.	TRBV3-1/TRBV3-2	.	TGTGCCAGCAGCCTAACCAGGGGTGGCTACACCTTC	CASSLTRGGYTF
TRBJ2-1	TRBD2	TRBV19	.	TGTGCCAGTAAGGGACTAGCGTACAATGAGCAGTTCTTC	CASKGLAYNEQFF
TRBJ2-5	TRBD2	TRBV29-1	.	TGCAGCGTTTCTAGCGGGGAAGAGACCCAGTACTTC	CSVSSGEETQYF
TRBJ2-5	TRBD2	TRBV7-6	.	TGTGCCAGCAGCTTCGATAGCGGGAGCCCTAAAGAGACCCAGTACTTC	CASSFDSGSPKETQYF
TRBJ2-7	TRBD2	TRBV9	.	TGTGCCAGCAGCGTAGGGAGCAGCGGGAGTAACTACGAGCAGTACTTC	CASSVGSSGSNYEQYF
TRBJ2-3	.	TRBV5-1	.	TGCGCCAGCAGCTGGAGCACTAGCACAGATACGCAGTATTTT	CASSWSTSTDTQYF
TRBJ1-5	TRBD1	TRBV16	.	TGTGCCAGCAGCCAATCAGGACAGGCCAATCAGCCCCAGCATTTT	CASSQSGQANQPQHF
TRBJ2-2	.	TRBV9	.	TGTGCCAGCAGCGTAGCACTACCGAACACCGGGGAGCTGTTTTTT	CASSVALPNTGELFF
TRBJ2-1	TRBD1	TRBV11-2	once	TGTGCCAGCAGCTACCGGGACAGGGTTATTCATGAGCAGTTCTTC	CASSYRDRVIHEQFF
TRBJ1-4	.	TRBV7-2	.	TGTGCCAGCAGCCCAGAATTCACTAATGAAAAACTGTTTTTT	CASSPEFTNEKLFF
TRBJ1-6	.	TRBV12-3/TRBV12-4	.	TGTGCCAGCACTACAGCTTCCAATTCACCCCTCCACTTT	CASTTASNSPLHF
TRBJ2-7	.	TRBV3-1/TRBV3-2	.	TGTGCCAGCGGGGGACTTACGGCCTCTGAGCAGTACTTC	CASGGLTASEQYF
TRBJ2-7	TRBD1	TRBV11-3	.	TGTGCCAGCAGCCAGGGGGCAATTACAGGGTGGGAGCAGTACTTC	CASSQGAITGWEQYF
TRBJ1-5	.	TRBV18	.	TGTGCCAGCTCACCACCGGGGGGGAATCAGCCCCAGCATTTT	CASSPPGGNQPQHF
TRBJ2-7	.	TRBV7-9	.	TGTGCCAGCAGCTTAGCTGAGAGCTCCTACGAGCAGTACTTC	CASSLAESSYEQYF
TRBJ1-2	.	TRBV11-2	once	TGTGCCAGCAGCTCACAGACGGAGGGGGGCTACACCTTC	CASSSQTEGGYTF
TRBJ2-3	.	TRBV12-3/TRBV12-4	.	TGTGCCAGCACCACGGACAGTTCCTATACGCAGTATTTT	CASTTDSSYTQYF
TRBJ2-5	.	TRBV6-5	once	TGTGCCAGCATATTTGCGGGTTCTCAAGAGACCCAGTACTTC	CASIFAGSQETQYF
TRBJ1-4	TRBD1	TRBV18	.	TGTGCCAGCTCACCTCGGGACAGCGAAAAACTGTTTTTT	CASSPRDSEKLFF
TRBJ1-6	.	TRBV11-2	.	TGTGCCAGCAGCTTAGTGGGAGGGAATAATTCACCCCTCCACTTT	CASSLVGGNNSPLHF
TRBJ1-5	TRBD1	TRBV28	.	TGTGCCAGCAGATCCGGACAGGCCGACGGGGCTCAGCCCCAGCATTTT	CASRSGQADGAQPQHF
TRBJ2-2	TRBD2	TRBV7-9	.	TGTGCCAGCATCAGCCGGGGGGGCGGCACCGGGGAGCTGTTTTTT	CASISRGGGTGELFF
TRBJ2-4	TRBD1	TRBV6-5	.	TGTGCCAGCAGATTACCGGGACAGGGGAACATTCAGTACTTC	CASRLPGQGNIQYF
TRBJ1-2	.	TRBV14	few	TGTGCCAGCAGCCAGAGCTTTTTACATGGCTACACCTTC	CASSQSFLHGYTF
TRBJ2-1	.	TRBV11-2	.	TGTGCCAGCAGCTTAGGAGCCCTTACCGGGGAGGATGAGCAGTTCTTC	CASSLGALTGEDEQFF
TRBJ2-7	TRBD1	TRBV10-2	.	TGCGCCAGCAGACGTGGACAGGGGAACTACGAGCAGTACTTC	CASRRGQGNYEQYF
TRBJ1-3	.	TRBV6-1	.	TGTGCCAGCAGTGAGGGAGGGGTTCTATCTGGAAACACCATATATTTT	CASSEGGVLSGNTIYF
TRBJ2-3	.	TRBV29-1	.	TGCAGCGTTGATGGGGGCAGTACAGATACGCAGTATTTT	CSVDGGSTDTQYF
TRBJ2-3	TRBD2	TRBV7-6	.	TGTGCCAGCAGCTTGGGGGCTAGCGGGTACACAGATACGCAGTATTTT	CASSLGASGYTDTQYF
TRBJ2-5	TRBD2	TRBV24-1	.	TGTGCCACCAGTGTAACTAGCGGGAGAGGGGGAGAGACCCAGTACTTC	CATSVTSGRGGETQYF
TRBJ2-1	.	TRBV3-1/TRBV3-2	.	TGTGCCGTAGGGGTCGATGAGCAGTTCTTC	CAVGVDEQFF
TRBJ2-1	TRBD2	TRBV19	.	TGTGCCACACGCAGCGGGGGGGGTGAGCAGTTCTTC	CATRSGGGEQFF
TRBJ2-5	.	TRBV29-1	.	TGCAGCGTACCCCGGGACGCGGGGGAGACCCAGTACTTC	CSVPRDAGETQYF
TRBJ2-6	TRBD2	TRBV5-1	.	TGCGCCAGCAGCTTTGGTCGTCGCGGGGGGGCCTCTGGGGCCAACGTCCTGACTTTC	CASSFGRRGGASGANVLTF
TRBJ1-3	.	TRBV3-1/TRBV3-2	.	TGTGCCAGCAGTCCCAATACAGGTAGCTCTGGAAACACCATATATTTT	CASSPNTGSSGNTIYF
TRBJ2-3	TRBD2	TRBV29-1	once	TGCAGCGTTGGCCGGCTAGCGGCTAGCACAGATACGCAGTATTTT	CSVGRLAASTDTQYF
TRBJ2-3	TRBD1	TRBV6-1	.	TGTGCCAGCAGGGGGACAGGGAGGGCAGATACGCAGTATTTT	CASRGTGRADTQYF
TRBJ1-2	TRBD1	TRBV6-5	once	TGTGCCAGCTGGGACAGACTAGATGGCTACACCTTC	CASWDRLDGYTF
TRBJ2-2	TRBD2	TRBV28	.	TGTGCCAGCAGTGTCGGACTAGCGGGGGACACCGGGGAGCTGTTTTTT	CASSVGLAGDTGELFF